The 6 T cell receptor beta chains in this list originate from one sample, sequenced in a study of blood T cells in healthy people across ages. It was with a sample-barcoded 5' primer and a J-beta primer mix that a second PCR of about 7 to 12 cycles was run. From the 5' RACE reads, TCRdb called clonotypes with MiXCR, one entry per CDR3 protein. The sample consists of about 1.7 million distinct CDR3 sequences, roughly 30% of them appearing once. Input material: blood. These receptors originate from a woman between 25 and 40 years old in good health.

The chain carries TRBV12-3 or TRBV12-4 and TRBJ1-3, with unresolved D. The V end lost 7 bases, the J end lost 2 bases, and 15 bases lay between the germline ends. The CDR3 totals 15 residues. CDR3 loop: CASTLTRQTGNTIYF. The CDR3 nucleotides read TGTGCCAGCACCCTTACGCGGCAGACTGGAAACACCATATATTTT.

Of note for this clonotype: A read error may explain this, as a much larger clone is one base away. The chain joins TRBV7-9 to TRBJ2-4, with 11 bases fitting TRBD2. V lost 5 bases and J lost 1; bases outside the gene matches: 4. This CDR3 spans 16 amino acids. Germline CDR1 and CDR2: SEHNR and FQNEAQ (reference sequence). In DNA, the CDR3 is TGTGCCAGCAGCGTGACTAGCGGGGCTGCCAAAAACATTCAGTACTTC. This encodes CASSVTSGAAKNIQYF.

Regarding this clonotype: A much bigger clone sits one base away, suggesting this may be a read error. DNA of the CDR3: TGTGCCAGCTCACCCTCGGGACAGACCTACGGGCAGTACTTC. Encoded protein: CASSPSGQTYGQYF. The chain recombines TRBV18 with TRBJ2-4; TRBD1 agrees at 7 bases. V was pared by 3 bases and J by 13 bases, with 12 bases of the junction left unmatched. The CDR3 runs to 14 residues. Germline loops: CDR1 KGHSH, CDR2 LQKENI.

The chain uses TRBV5-1 and TRBJ1-4, with 10 bases fitting TRBD1. This CDR3 comprises 15 residues. Germline loops: CDR1 SGHRS, CDR2 YFSETQ. V trimming: 3 bases; J trimming: 3 bases; junction bases outside the gene matches: 2. The CDR3 coding sequence is TGCGCCAGCAGCTCTGGACAGGGGGCTAATGAAAAACTGTTTTTT. Its translation: CASSSGQGANEKLFF.

Concerning this clonotype itself: At one end, the junction sequence differs from germline, possibly due to a read error. The chain carries TRBV12-3 or TRBV12-4 and TRBJ1-4; D perhaps matches TRBD1 (6 bases). The CDR3 consists of 14 residues. CDR3 loop: CASSLGGLVEKRFF. The CDR3 DNA reads as TGTGCCAGCAGTTTAGGGGGGCTCGTTGAAAAACGGTTTTTT.

V and J are TRBV6-1 and TRBJ2-5; tentatively, D is TRBD1 (5 bases). The ends were cut back, 8 bases at V and 2 bases at J, with 12 bases in the middle. This CDR3 has 13 amino acids. CDR1 and CDR2 from the germline V gene are MNHNS and SASEGT. CDR3 loop: CASHRAGQETQYF. The CDR3 bases are TGTGCCAGCCATAGGGCAGGGCAAGAGACCCAGTACTTC.